This passage covers 5 T cell receptor beta chains from one sample sequenced in a study of T-cell memory formation after mild COVID-19. Using its own MiXCR run on the 5' RACE reads, TCRdb lists one record per CDR3 protein. The sample includes 250,000 to 350,000 distinct CDR3 sequences, more than 15% of them seen just once. The sequenced sample consisted of PBMCs or a T cell subset sorted from them (not recorded which). These receptors originate from a man aged 18 to 30 who had mild COVID-19 (a few samples of this study predate the infection). Cell type and time point are not known.

This clonotype was counted at least ten times. The J gene is TRBJ2-1, the V gene TRBV12-3 or TRBV12-4; 13 nucleotides align to TRBD2. The CDR3 has 18 amino acids. Trimming at V came to 6 bases and at J to 7 bases, leaving 15 bases not matched to a gene. The chain's CDR3 is CASRKWTSGGRYDNEQFF. The CDR3 nucleotides read TGTGCCAGCAGAAAGTGGACTAGCGGGGGCCGTTATGATAATGAGCAGTTCTTC.

This clonotype was observed a few times. The chain joins TRBV12-3 or TRBV12-4 to TRBJ2-5; TRBD1 aligns across 7 bases. J lost 7 bases, V lost 5 bases, and 7 bases had no gene match. The CDR3 contains 13 residues. The CDR3 reads CASSTTGELTQYF. DNA for the CDR3: TGTGCCAGCAGTACAACAGGGGAGCTGACCCAGTACTTC.

The V and J genes are TRBV6-5 and TRBJ1-1; D call uncertain. This CDR3 contains 17 residues. The germline V and J ends were trimmed by 0 bases and 5 bases, with 19 bases remaining between them. Germline V CDR1 and CDR2: MNHEY, SVGAGI. Here the CDR3 reads CASSYSSSGVERTEAFF. The CDR3 DNA sequence: TGTGCCAGCAGTTACTCGAGTTCTGGGGTAGAAAGGACTGAAGCTTTCTTT.

With regard to this clonotype: One end of the junction does not line up with germline, which may come from a read error. The V gene is TRBV5-8, the J gene TRBJ1-5, with unresolved D. The CDR3 is 13 amino acids. From germline, CDR1 is SGHTS and CDR2 YDEGEE. CDR3 loop: CASSWENNQPQNF. The CDR3, as DNA: TGTGCCAGCAGCTGGGAAAACAATCAGCCCCAGAATTTT. The full variable domain, with the rest looked up from reference TRBV5-8 and TRBJ1-5, is EAGVTQSPTHLIKTRGQQATLRCSPISGHTSVYWYQQALGLGLQFLLWYDEGEERNRGNFPPRFSGRQFPNYSSELNVNALELEDSALYLCASSWENNQPQNFGDGTRLSIL.

The chain is built from TRBV12-3 or TRBV12-4 and TRBJ2-2; perhaps TRBD1 as D (8 bases). The germline V and J ends were trimmed by 6 bases and 4 bases, with 15 bases remaining between them. The CDR3 sequence is 15 residues long. Here the CDR3 reads CASRINRGGTGELFF. The CDR3 DNA reads as TGTGCCAGCAGGATCAACAGGGGGGGCACCGGGGAGCTGTTTTTT.